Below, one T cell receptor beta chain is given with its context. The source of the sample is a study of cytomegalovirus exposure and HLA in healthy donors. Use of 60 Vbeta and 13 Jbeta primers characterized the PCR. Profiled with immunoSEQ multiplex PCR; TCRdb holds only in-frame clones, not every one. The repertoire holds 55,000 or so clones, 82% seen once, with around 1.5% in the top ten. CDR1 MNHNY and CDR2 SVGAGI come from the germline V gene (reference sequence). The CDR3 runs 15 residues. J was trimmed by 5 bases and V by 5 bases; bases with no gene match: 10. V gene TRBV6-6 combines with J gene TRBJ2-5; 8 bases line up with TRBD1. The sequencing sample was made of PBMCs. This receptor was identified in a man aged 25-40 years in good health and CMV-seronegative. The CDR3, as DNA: TGTGCCAGCAGTCCACCAGGACAGGGACAGGAGACCCAGTACTTC. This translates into CASSPPGQGQETQYF.